This TCR beta chain was identified in a study of T-cell reconstitution after alpha-beta-depleted transplantation in children. Notes on the study in general: Several hundred expanded graft clones reportedly gave rise to the alpha-beta T cells present about two months after transplant. Surviving thymic progenitors and recipient T cells were the source of high TCRbeta diversity at day 60 in some patients. Newly produced T cells mostly accounted for T-cell counts and diversity one year post-transplant.

This clonotype was recorded many times. Antigen unknown. TCRbeta library construction was performed incorporating unique molecular identifiers. From the PCR reads, TCRdb called clonotypes with MiXCR, one entry per CDR3 protein. The repertoire has hundreds of thousands of distinct CDR3 sequences, roughly 15% of them found once; the top ten carry roughly 5%. Trimming cost V 0 bases and J 3 bases, with 12 bases left between them. The V gene's germline CDR1 is SGDLS and CDR2 YYNGEE. The CDR3 is 16 residues long. This receptor was identified in a male patient younger than 18 who had a stem cell transplant for acute lymphoblastic leukemia, so the T cells may come from the graft donor. Sequenced material: PBMCs, mostly from graft donor cells, taken 360 days after TCRalphabeta/CD19-depleted stem cell transplant. V usage is TRBV9 and J usage is TRBJ2-2, with a tentative D call TRBD2 (5 bases). This chain's CDR3 is CASSVEGGLYTGELFF. DNA for the CDR3: TGTGCCAGCAGCGTAGAGGGTGGACTCTACACCGGGGAGCTGTTTTTT.